Below, 31 T cell receptor beta chains from the same sample are listed, as sequenced in a study of cytomegalovirus exposure and HLA in healthy donors. The PCR made use of 60 Vbeta and 13 Jbeta primers. TCRdb's table, derived via immunoSEQ multiplex PCR, lists solely in-frame clones and lacks some. This sample has some 210,000 clones, with 60% to 80% found just once. Sequencing was done on a sample of PBMCs. The receptors come from a male donor in good health and CMV-seronegative.

There are a few counts of this clone. Other DNA sequences within the sample encode an identical CDR3. This chain links TRBV27 with TRBJ1-1; a weak D match, TRBD1 (5 bases). The CDR3 covers 17 residues. The V end was cut by 4 bases, the J end by 1 base, with 19 bases between. CDR1 and CDR2 (germline): MNHEY, SMNVEV (reference sequence). CDR3 sequence reads: CASSSLIGARRNTEAFF. The CDR3 DNA follows: TGTGCCAGCAGTTCCCTGATAGGGGCCCGGCGGAACACTGAAGCTTTCTTT.

The chain carries TRBV10-3 and TRBJ1-2; tentatively, D is TRBD1 (6 bases). From germline, CDR1 is ENHRY and CDR2 SYGVKD. The CDR3 extends over 15 amino acids. V was pared by 2 bases and J by 0 bases, with 10 bases between. CDR3 nucleotide sequence: TGTGCCATCAGTGAGGGACAGTTAGCTAACTATGGCTACACCTTC. It is translated as CAISEGQLANYGYTF.

This clone was picked up one time. The CDR3 sequence: CASSLGVAGGEQYF. CDR3 bases: TGTGCCAGCAGCTTAGGGGTAGCGGGAGGCGAGCAGTACTTC. The chain uses TRBV7-9 and TRBJ2-7, with 10 nucleotides matching TRBD2. After removal of 1 base from V and 6 bases from J, the junction contained 3 bases not matched to a gene. The CDR3 is made up of 14 amino acids. CDR1 and CDR2 from the germline V gene are SEHNR and FQNEAQ (reference sequence).

The sample holds a few counts of this clone. The chain is built from TRBV10-3 and TRBJ2-1, with TRBD2 matching over 8 bases. V trimming: 5 bases; J trimming: 8 bases; junction bases outside the gene matches: 5. The CDR3 contains 13 residues. From germline, CDR1 is ENHRY and CDR2 SYGVKD. This chain's CDR3 is CAISSGSGDEQFF. The CDR3 region has the DNA TGTGCCATCAGTAGCGGGAGTGGCGATGAGCAGTTCTTC.

This clone was found once. V is TRBV30 and J is TRBJ2-7, with 14 bases lining up with TRBD2. The length of the CDR3 is 19 residues. Germline trimming cut 4 bases from V and 2 bases from J; bases unmatched to any gene: 16. CDR1 and CDR2 from the germline V gene are GTSNPN and SVGIG (reference sequence). CDR3 bases: TGTGCCTGGAAAGGGGGGACTAGCGGGAGCCGATTGCGTACCTACGAGCAGTACTTC. Translation gives CAWKGGTSGSRLRTYEQYF.

The chain links TRBV28 to TRBJ2-7; 13 nucleotides align to TRBD2. The germline CDR1 and CDR2 sequences are MDHEN and SYDVKM. With V trimmed by 10 bases and J by 7 bases, 10 bases remained unmatched. The CDR3 has 14 residues. CDR3 in amino acids: CATRTSGSLGEQYF. CDR3 in DNA: TGTGCCACCAGGACTAGCGGGAGTCTGGGGGAGCAGTACTTC.

This clone was picked up one time. The chain carries TRBV28 and TRBJ1-5, with D perhaps TRBD1 (6 bases). CDR3 length equals 13 residues. The germline gives CDR1 MDHEN, CDR2 SYDVKM. Trimming stripped 8 bases from V and 5 bases from J, with 13 bases between. The CDR3 loop reads CASFGQPYQPQHF. The CDR3 DNA reads TGTGCCAGCTTCGGACAGCCTTATCAGCCCCAGCATTTT.

V gene TRBV7-9 combines with J gene TRBJ1-4, with TRBD1 identical over 8 bases. CDR1 is SEHNR, CDR2 FQNEAQ, per germline (reference sequence). With V trimmed by 6 bases and J by 5 bases, 5 bases remained unmatched. This CDR3 has 14 residues. CDR3 protein: CASSRTGWNEKLFF. CDR3 coding DNA: TGTGCCAGCAGTCGGACAGGGTGGAATGAAAAACTGTTTTTT.

The chain employs TRBV12-5 and TRBJ2-3; D possibly corresponds to TRBD2 (6 bases). The length of the CDR3 is 13 residues. Trimming stripped 7 bases from V and 2 bases from J, with 10 bases between. Germline lookup yields CDR1 LGHNT and CDR2 FRNRAP. The CDR3 reads CASARTITDTQYF. CDR3 in DNA: TGTGCTAGTGCCAGGACTATCACAGATACGCAGTATTTT.

The count of this clone is one. The chain couples TRBV18 to TRBJ2-2; 8 bases are a match to TRBD2. Trimming cost V 3 bases and J 2 bases; bases outside gene matches: 5. The CDR3 totals 16 residues. Germline V CDR1 and CDR2: KGHSH, LQKENI. The CDR3 protein is CASSPMAGGNTGELFF. For the CDR3, the DNA is TGTGCCAGCTCACCGATGGCGGGGGGAAACACCGGGGAGCTGTTTTTT. The entire variable domain, with the rest obtained from reference TRBV18 and TRBJ2-2, is as follows: NAGVMQNPRHLVRRRGQEARLRCSPMKGHSHVYWYRQLPEEGLKFMVYLQKENIIDESGMPKERFSAEFPKEGPSILRIQQVVRGDSAAYFCASSPMAGGNTGELFFGEGSRLTVL.

The chain joins TRBV7-6 to TRBJ1-2, with TRBD1 identical over 7 bases. Germline values: CDR1 SGHVS, CDR2 FNYEAQ. After removal of 3 bases from V and 3 bases from J, the junction contained 13 bases not matched to a gene. There are 17 residues in the CDR3. As DNA, the CDR3 is TGTGCCAGCAGCTTCCCCCCCCCTGAGGGGGCGGACTATGGCTACACCTTC. This codes for CASSFPPPEGADYGYTF.

The rearrangement uses TRBV5-4 and TRBJ2-3; 8 bases fit TRBD2. This CDR3 is built from 16 residues. Germline-derived CDR1 and CDR2 are SGHNT and YYREEE (reference sequence). V trimming: 3 bases; J trimming: 3 bases; junction bases outside the gene matches: 9. The CDR3 protein is CASSSGGVAGTDTQYF. The CDR3 DNA reads as TGTGCCAGCAGCTCGGGGGGGGTAGCGGGAACAGATACGCAGTATTTT.

The chain combines TRBV5-1 with TRBJ2-2; 7 bases align to TRBD2. Germline assignment: CDR1 SGHRS and CDR2 YFSETQ. The CDR3 has 15 residues. J was trimmed by 8 bases and V by 1 base; bases with no gene match: 8. As DNA, the CDR3 is TGCGCCAGCAGCTTGAGGACTAGAGTCTTGGGGGAGCTGTTTTTT. This translates into CASSLRTRVLGELFF.

The rearrangement joins TRBV20-1 to TRBJ1-1, with TRBD1 identical over 8 bases. The CDR3 runs to 11 residues. V lost 6 bases to trimming and J lost 7 bases; unmatched junction nucleotides: 4. CDR1 is DFQATT and CDR2 is SNEGSKA in the germline V gene (reference sequence). The CDR3 region is CSAKQGVEAFF. DNA of the CDR3: TGCAGTGCAAAACAGGGGGTTGAAGCTTTCTTT.

This clone came up a few times. The chain employs TRBV10-2 and TRBJ2-7, with TRBD1 as a possible D gene (5 bases). Germline V CDR1 and CDR2: WSHSY, SAAADI. The ends were cut back, 4 bases at V and 2 bases at J, with 9 bases in the middle. The CDR3 is 13 residues long. The CDR3 DNA reads TGCGCCAGCAGTGGGGGCGTTACCTACGAGCAGTACTTC. Protein sequence: CASSGGVTYEQYF.

The chain couples TRBV18 to TRBJ2-3; 8 bases align to TRBD1. V lost 1 base and J lost 2; bases outside the gene matches: 2. CDR3 length: 15 residues. Germline-derived CDR1 and CDR2 are KGHSH and LQKENI. The CDR3: CASSPRTGNTDTQYF. CDR3 bases: TGTGCCAGCTCACCACGGACAGGGAACACAGATACGCAGTATTTT.

This chain joins TRBV7-2 and TRBJ2-1; 8 nucleotides line up with TRBD1. V lost 2 bases and J lost 7; bases outside the gene matches: 7. The CDR3 covers 15 residues. CDR1 SGHTA and CDR2 FQGNSA come from the germline V gene. CDR3 residues: CASSLQQGGLNEQFF. The DNA of the CDR3 is TGTGCCAGCAGCTTACAACAGGGGGGTCTTAATGAGCAGTTCTTC.

The chain couples TRBV2 to TRBJ2-5, with 8 nucleotides matching TRBD1. The CDR3 totals 14 residues. Germline V CDR1 and CDR2: SNHLY, FYNNEI. The V and J ends lost 6 bases and 4 bases, in that order; junction bases with no gene match: 7. The CDR3 region has the DNA TGTGCCAGCAGCACACAGGGGGGAGGAGAGACCCAGTACTTC. This codes for CASSTQGGGETQYF. Using reference TRBV2 and TRBJ2-5 for the parts outside the CDR3, the full variable domain is EPEVTQTPSHQVTQMGQEVILRCVPISNHLYFYWYRQILGQKVEFLVSFYNNEISEKSEIFDDQFSVERPDGSNFTLKIRSTKLEDSAMYFCASSTQGGGETQYFGPGTRLLVL.

The chain recombines TRBV7-3 with TRBJ2-5; 11 positions agree with TRBD1. The DNA end is more similar to TRBJ2-7, so the J call may be wrong. The CDR3 length is 14 residues. CDR1 is SGHTA and CDR2 is FQGTGA in the germline V gene. CDR3 sequence (DNA): TGTGCCAGCAGTGCAGGGACAGGGGGTGCCGAGCAGTACTTC. This codes for CASSAGTGGAEQYF.

The chain uses TRBV6-1 and TRBJ2-7; D unclear. Trimming removed 4 bases at V and 2 bases at J, with 12 bases between. Germline CDR1 MNHNS, CDR2 SASEGT. This CDR3 is 14 amino acids long. The CDR3 region has the DNA TGTGCCAGCAGTGCCCCTACCCCCCCCTACGAGCAGTACTTC. Residues: CASSAPTPPYEQYF.

The genes are TRBV11-2 and TRBJ2-1, with TRBD2 identical over 15 bases. Losses at the gene ends were 6 bases for V and 8 bases for J; bases not matched to a gene: 5. This CDR3 comprises 15 residues. Germline assignment: CDR1 SGHAT and CDR2 FQNNGV. Here the CDR3 reads CASRSGLAGGDEQFF. The DNA of the CDR3 is TGTGCCAGCAGATCGGGACTAGCGGGAGGCGATGAGCAGTTCTTC. Variable domain in full (rest from reference TRBV11-2 and TRBJ2-1): EAGVAQSPRYKIIEKRQSVAFWCNPISGHATLYWYQQILGQGPKLLIQFQNNGVVDDSQLPKDRFSAERLKGVDSTLKIQPAKLEDSAVYLCASRSGLAGGDEQFFGPGTRLTVL.

V is TRBV5-1 and J is TRBJ1-2; D is undetermined. V was trimmed by 5 bases and J by 0 bases, leaving 11 bases between them. The CDR3 extends over 14 amino acids. Germline V gene data show CDR1 as SGHRS and CDR2 as YFSETQ. This CDR3 is CASSSGSTNYGYTF. DNA for the CDR3: TGCGCCAGCAGTTCCGGGAGCACTAACTATGGCTACACCTTC.

J is TRBJ2-5 and V is TRBV5-1; 7 bases match TRBD1. The CDR3 is made up of 14 amino acids. V lost 4 bases and J lost 5; bases outside the gene matches: 8. In germline, CDR1 is SGHRS, CDR2 YFSETQ. The CDR3 DNA sequence: TGCGCCAGCAGCAGACAGGGTCTCCGGGAGACCCAGTACTTC. Protein sequence: CASSRQGLRETQYF.

This sequence joins TRBV15 and TRBJ2-7; no definite D call. Between the trimmed V and J ends, which lost 5 bases and 5 bases, there was a span of 13 bases. Germline V gives CDR1 LNHNV, CDR2 YYDKDF (reference sequence). CDR3 length equals 13 residues. The CDR3 is CATSDFTVDEQYF. The DNA for the CDR3 is TGTGCCACCAGCGACTTCACCGTTGACGAGCAGTACTTC.

The chain is built from TRBV4-2 and TRBJ2-7; no clear D. V dropped 6 bases and J dropped 3 bases, with 27 bases sitting between them. This CDR3 has 18 residues. Germline CDR1 is LGHNA and CDR2 is YNFKEQ. CDR3 sequence: CASSPRSPRAARIYEQYF. The CDR3 nucleotides read TGTGCCAGCAGTCCAAGATCCCCTCGCGCGGCAAGAATCTACGAGCAGTACTTC.

The chain has TRBV7-8 and TRBJ2-1; 10 positions match TRBD2. Germline V gene data show CDR1 as SGHVS and CDR2 as FQNEAQ. The CDR3 has 16 residues. V shed 4 bases, J shed 12 bases, and the junction held 15 bases outside the gene matches. The CDR3: CASSSRPGTSAAGQFF. CDR3 in DNA: TGTGCCAGCAGCTCCCGTCCCGGGACTAGCGCTGCGGGGCAGTTCTTC. Using reference TRBV7-8 and TRBJ2-1 for the parts outside the CDR3, the full variable domain is GAGVSQSPRYKVAKRGQDVALRCDPISGHVSLFWYQQALGQGPEFLTYFQNEAQLDKSGLPSDRFFAERPEGSVSTLKIQRTQQEDSAVYLCASSSRPGTSAAGQFFGPGTRLTVL.

This CDR3 reads CASSPDSRAGYTF. In DNA, the CDR3 is TGTGCCAGCAGCCCGGACAGCAGGGCCGGCTACACCTTC. J is TRBJ1-2 and V is TRBV7-3; tentative D call: TRBD1 (6 bases). V was clipped by 5 bases and J by 8 bases, with 15 bases between them. This CDR3 is built from 13 residues. The V gene's germline CDR1 is SGHTA and CDR2 FQGTGA.

The chain links TRBV11-2 to TRBJ1-3, with D tentatively TRBD1 (5 bases). The length of the CDR3 is 15 residues. Germline V gives CDR1 SGHAT, CDR2 FQNNGV. Trimming stripped 6 bases from V and 0 bases from J, with 12 bases between. The CDR3 DNA reads as TGTGCCAGCAGTAGAAGGGGTGTCTCTGGAAACACCATATATTTT. This sequence encodes CASSRRGVSGNTIYF.

This clone was seen more than once but under ten times. This chain joins TRBV7-8 and TRBJ2-1; 8 bases match TRBD2. The J segment lost 9 bases and the V segment lost 0 bases, leaving 7 bases of the junction unmatched. Germline assignment: CDR1 SGHVS and CDR2 FQNEAQ. This CDR3 has 15 amino acids. Here the CDR3 reads CASSLAFSSGGEQFF. The CDR3 DNA is TGTGCCAGCAGCTTAGCTTTCTCGAGCGGGGGTGAGCAGTTCTTC.

The rearrangement uses TRBV28 and TRBJ1-2; 11 positions match TRBD1. The CDR3 is made up of 17 amino acids. CDR1 and CDR2 (germline): MDHEN, SYDVKM. V lost 6 bases and J lost 7; bases outside the gene matches: 16. The CDR3 loop reads CASSQPARTGGKGGYTF. CDR3 coding DNA: TGTGCCAGCAGCCAACCCGCAAGGACAGGGGGCAAAGGTGGCTACACCTTC.

This clone was seen a few times. This chain links TRBV27 with TRBJ2-5; D unresolved. V gave up 6 bases and J gave up 6 bases, with 14 bases separating them. The germline CDR1 and CDR2 sequences are MNHEY and SMNVEV (reference sequence). CDR3 length equals 13 residues. The CDR3 is CASSPGPKKTQYF. CDR3 nucleotide sequence: TGTGCCAGCAGCCCGGGTCCTAAGAAGACCCAGTACTTC.